One T cell receptor (beta chain) is described in this entry. V shed 1 base and J shed 6 bases, with 18 bases lying between them. Germline lookup yields CDR1 GTSNPN and CDR2 SVGIG (reference sequence). There are 15 residues in the CDR3. Authors' analysis steps: Using reference gene primer amplification, nucleated cell counts were estimated. TCRdb's table, derived via immunoSEQ multiplex PCR, lists solely in-frame clones and lacks some. That table is the source of V, J and clone size, and D and trimming were worked out from the DNA. The sample gives 130,000 or so clones, approximately 84% of which show up once; 17% is in the top ten. These data come from a study of blood T cell repertoires in COVID-19. Study context: COVID-19 samples, acute and convalescent, were from the United States, Italy and Spain. PBMCs, B-cell-depleted T cells, or T cells provided the cDNA or gDNA that made up the material.

Sequences were obtained from peripheral blood. The chain links TRBV30 to TRBJ1-1; D gene ambiguous. The sequence was collected from an elderly woman with acute or convalescent COVID-19. CDR3 sequence: CAWSGLGSGRSEAFF. In DNA, the CDR3 is TGTGCCTGGAGTGGGCTCGGCAGTGGGAGGTCTGAAGCTTTCTTT.